The rows below give T cell receptor beta chains drawn from one sample of a study of cytomegalovirus exposure and HLA in healthy donors. Here immunoSEQ multiplex PCR was the method, and the copy in TCRdb shows in-frame clones only, minus some. The table includes approximately 100,000 clones, 60% to 85% detected once. The material sequenced was PBMCs. The receptors derive from a man aged 45-65 years in good health and CMV-seronegative. Both conserved end residues are part of each CDR3.

V	J	CDR3
TRBV7-3	TRBJ2-1	CASSLTPSRYNEQFF
TRBV2	TRBJ2-3	CASSEALGQGTDTQYF
TRBV6-5	TRBJ2-1	CASSPLAGVNEQFF
TRBV5-1	TRBJ1-3	CASSFMPQQDLSGNTIYF
TRBV28	TRBJ1-5	CASSSASSGWNQPQHF
TRBV6-1	TRBJ2-5	CASSTEVGGETQYF
TRBV4-2	TRBJ2-1	CASRYLIADNEQFF
TRBV4-3	TRBJ2-5	CASSLGTSNTQYF
TRBV30	TRBJ2-3	CAWSIEGISSTDTQYF
TRBV5-4	TRBJ2-7	CASSYGGGDEQYF
TRBV4-2	TRBJ1-2	CASSQDSNYGYTF
TRBV30	TRBJ1-5	CAWSHRVGQPQHF
TRBV2	TRBJ1-5	CASRVDGAGVWPQHF
TRBV28	TRBJ1-2	CASSLTGRNDYTF
TRBV28	TRBJ1-1	CASSLGLNTEAFF
TRBV7-2	TRBJ2-3	CASSPAGGRVIGDTQYF
TRBV9	TRBJ2-7	CASSPRQGNSYEQYF
TRBV9	TRBJ2-7	CASSVSGTSSYEQYF
TRBV19	TRBJ1-1	CASSAKTGRALNTEAFF
TRBV2	TRBJ1-1	CASGIGGTEAFF
TRBV6-5	TRBJ2-3	CASSIRRGGDTQYF
TRBV7-9	TRBJ2-5	CASSLAGVAETQYF
TRBV4-3	TRBJ1-6	CASSQERGYNSPLHF
TRBV27	TRBJ2-5	CASRRTSGGETQYF
TRBV6-1	TRBJ2-4	CASGEPGLQKNIQYF
TRBV28	TRBJ2-5	CASSRTLRETQYF